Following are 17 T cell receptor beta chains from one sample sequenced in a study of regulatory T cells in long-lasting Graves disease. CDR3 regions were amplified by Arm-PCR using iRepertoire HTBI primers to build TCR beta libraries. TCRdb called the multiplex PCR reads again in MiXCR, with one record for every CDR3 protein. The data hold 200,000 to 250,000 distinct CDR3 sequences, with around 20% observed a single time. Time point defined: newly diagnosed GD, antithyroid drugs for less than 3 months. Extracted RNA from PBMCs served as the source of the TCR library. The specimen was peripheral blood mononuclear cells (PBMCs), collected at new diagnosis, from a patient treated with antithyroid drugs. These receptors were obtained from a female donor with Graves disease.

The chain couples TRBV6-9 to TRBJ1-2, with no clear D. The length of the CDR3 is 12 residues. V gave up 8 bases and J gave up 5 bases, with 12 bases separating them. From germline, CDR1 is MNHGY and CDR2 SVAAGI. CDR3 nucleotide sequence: TGTGCCAGCGGTTCCAGGCAGTATGGCTACACCTTC. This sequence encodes CASGSRQYGYTF.

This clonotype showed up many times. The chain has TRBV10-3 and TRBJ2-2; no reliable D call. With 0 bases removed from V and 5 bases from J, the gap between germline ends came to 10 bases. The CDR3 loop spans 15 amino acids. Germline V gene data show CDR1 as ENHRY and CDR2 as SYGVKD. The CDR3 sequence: CAISESPSGTGELFF. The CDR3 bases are TGTGCCATCAGTGAGTCGCCTAGTGGGACCGGGGAGCTGTTTTTT.

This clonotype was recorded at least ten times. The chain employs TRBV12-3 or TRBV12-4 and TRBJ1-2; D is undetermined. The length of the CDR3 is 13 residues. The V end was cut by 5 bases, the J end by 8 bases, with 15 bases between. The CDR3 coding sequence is TGTGCCAGCAGTGGCCGCAGGCGGCTAGGCTACACCTTC. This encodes CASSGRRRLGYTF.

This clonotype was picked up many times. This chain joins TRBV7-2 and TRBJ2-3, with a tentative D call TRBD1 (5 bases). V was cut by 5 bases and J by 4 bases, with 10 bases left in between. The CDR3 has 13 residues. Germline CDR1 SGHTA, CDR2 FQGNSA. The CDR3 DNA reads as TGTGCCAGCAGCCCCGTGGGGCCAGATACGCAGTATTTT. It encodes CASSPVGPDTQYF.

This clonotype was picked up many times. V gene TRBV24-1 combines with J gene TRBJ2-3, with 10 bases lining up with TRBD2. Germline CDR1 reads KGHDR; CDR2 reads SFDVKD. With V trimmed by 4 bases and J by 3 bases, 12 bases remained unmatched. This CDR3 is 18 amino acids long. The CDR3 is CATSDHLQREGHTDTQYF. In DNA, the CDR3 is TGTGCCACCAGTGACCATCTACAGCGGGAGGGCCATACAGATACGCAGTATTTT.

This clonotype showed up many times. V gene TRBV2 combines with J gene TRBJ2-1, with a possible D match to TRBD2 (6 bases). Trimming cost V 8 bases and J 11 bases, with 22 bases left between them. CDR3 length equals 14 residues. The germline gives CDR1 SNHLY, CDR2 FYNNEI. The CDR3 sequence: CASFGTLVTMKQFF. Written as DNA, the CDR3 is TGTGCCAGCTTCGGGACTCTGGTTACAATGAAGCAGTTCTTC.

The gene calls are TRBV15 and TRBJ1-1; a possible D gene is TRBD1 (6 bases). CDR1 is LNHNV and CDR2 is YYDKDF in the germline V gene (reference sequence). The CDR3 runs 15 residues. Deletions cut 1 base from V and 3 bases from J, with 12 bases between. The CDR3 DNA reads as TGTGCCACCAGCAGAGGGGACAAGAGAGACACTGAAGCTTTCTTT. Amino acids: CATSRGDKRDTEAFF.

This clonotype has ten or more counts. The CDR3 DNA sequence: TGTGCCAGCAGCCTCCGGGACCCCTCCTACAATGAGCAGTTCTTC. This gives the protein CASSLRDPSYNEQFF. The V and J genes are TRBV5-4 and TRBJ2-1; D is tentatively TRBD1 or TRBD2 (5 bases each). The CDR3 spans 15 residues. V lost 4 bases and J lost 0, with 11 bases in between. The germline V gene has CDR1 SGHNT and CDR2 YYREEE (reference sequence). Supplemented by reference TRBV5-4 and TRBJ2-1, the full variable domain reads ETGVTQSPTHLIKTRGQQVTLRCSSQSGHNTVSWYQQALGQGPQFIFQYYREEENGRGNFPPRFSGLQFPNYSSELNVNALELDDSALYLCASSLRDPSYNEQFFGPGTRLTVL.

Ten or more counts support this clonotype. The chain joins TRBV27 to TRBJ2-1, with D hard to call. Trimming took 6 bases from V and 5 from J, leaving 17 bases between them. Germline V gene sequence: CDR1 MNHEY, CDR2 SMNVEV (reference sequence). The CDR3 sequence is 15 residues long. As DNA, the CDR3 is TGTGCCAGCAGAACCGGAACTACCACACACAATGAGCAGTTCTTC. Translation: CASRTGTTTHNEQFF.

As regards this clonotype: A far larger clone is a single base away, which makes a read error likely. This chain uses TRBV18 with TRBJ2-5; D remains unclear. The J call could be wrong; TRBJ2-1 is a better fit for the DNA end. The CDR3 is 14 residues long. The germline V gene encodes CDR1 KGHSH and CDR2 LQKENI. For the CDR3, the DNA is TGTGCCAGCTCACCTGGCAACACAACCAATGAGCAGTTCTTC. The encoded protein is CASSPGNTTNEQFF.

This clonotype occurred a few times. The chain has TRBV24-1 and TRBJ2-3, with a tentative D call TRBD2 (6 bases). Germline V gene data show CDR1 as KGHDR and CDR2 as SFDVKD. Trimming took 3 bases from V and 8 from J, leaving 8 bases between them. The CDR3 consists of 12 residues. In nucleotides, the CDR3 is TGTGCCACCAGTGATGACGGGGGTACGCAGTATTTT. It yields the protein CATSDDGGTQYF.

The CDR3 DNA sequence: TGTGCCAGCAGCGGAGGGCGTAGCAATCAGCCCCAGCATTTT. It is translated as CASSGGRSNQPQHF. The gene calls are TRBV11-2 and TRBJ1-5, with D unresolved. Trimming shortened V by 5 bases and J by 0 bases, and 8 bases separated the two germline ends. Per germline, CDR1 SGHAT and CDR2 FQNNGV. The CDR3 contains 14 residues.

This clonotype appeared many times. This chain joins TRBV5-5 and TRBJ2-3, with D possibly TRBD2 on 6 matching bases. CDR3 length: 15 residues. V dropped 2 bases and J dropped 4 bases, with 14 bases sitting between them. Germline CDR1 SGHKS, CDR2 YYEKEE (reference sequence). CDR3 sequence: CASSFLSGSADTQYF. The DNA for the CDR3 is TGTGCCAGCAGCTTTCTGTCCGGGAGCGCAGATACGCAGTATTTT.

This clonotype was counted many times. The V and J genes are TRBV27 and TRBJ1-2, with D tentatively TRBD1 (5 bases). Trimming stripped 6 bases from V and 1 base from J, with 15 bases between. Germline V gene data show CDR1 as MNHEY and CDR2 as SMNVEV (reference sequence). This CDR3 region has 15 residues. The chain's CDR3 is CASSLRQSLNYGYTF. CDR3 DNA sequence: TGTGCCAGCAGCCTCAGACAGAGCCTTAACTATGGCTACACCTTC.

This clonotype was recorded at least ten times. CDR3 loop: CASSSTTDRVRGYTF. The CDR3 DNA follows: TGTGCCAGCAGTTCCACTACAGACAGGGTGAGGGGCTACACCTTC. The chain has TRBV12-3 or TRBV12-4 and TRBJ1-2; 7 nucleotides agree with TRBD1. The ends lost 4 bases at V and 8 bases at J; junction bases unmatched: 13. The CDR3 sequence is 15 residues long.

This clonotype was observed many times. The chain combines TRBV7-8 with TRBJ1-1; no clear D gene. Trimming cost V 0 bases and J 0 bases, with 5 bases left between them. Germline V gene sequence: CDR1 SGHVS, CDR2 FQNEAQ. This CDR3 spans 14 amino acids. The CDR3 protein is CASSLAGMNTEAFF. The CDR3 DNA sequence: TGTGCCAGCAGCTTAGCCGGGATGAACACTGAAGCTTTCTTT.

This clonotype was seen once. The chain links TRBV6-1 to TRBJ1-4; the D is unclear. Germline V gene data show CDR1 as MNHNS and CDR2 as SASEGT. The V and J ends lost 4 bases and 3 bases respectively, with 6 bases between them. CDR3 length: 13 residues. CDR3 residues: CASSGGPNEKLFF. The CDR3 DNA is TGTGCCAGCAGTGGAGGGCCTAATGAAAAACTGTTTTTT.